This T cell receptor beta chain was identified in a study of T-cell memory formation after mild COVID-19. Across the study: The two donors had largely donor-specific TCR clusters. General study findings and limits: Pre-infection memory harbored some responding clones, suggesting cross-reactive memory joined.

A single record per CDR3 protein comes from TCRdb applying MiXCR to the 5' RACE reads. This sample has under 450,000 distinct CDR3 sequences; roughly 14% occur once, and the top ten carry around a fifth. From germline, CDR1 is MNHNS and CDR2 SASEGT. V was cut by 2 bases and J by 9 bases, with 14 bases left in between. This CDR3 comprises 14 residues. This clonotype has just a few counts. The antigen remains unidentified. Sequenced material: PBMCs or a T cell subset sorted from them (not recorded which). The chain links TRBV6-1 to TRBJ2-1; D possibly corresponds to TRBD1 (6 bases). The sequence was obtained from a man younger than 30 who had mild COVID-19 (a few samples of this study predate the infection). Cell type and time point are not known. CDR3 residues: CASSENRDFGEQFF. The CDR3 coding sequence is TGTGCCAGCAGTGAAAACAGGGATTTCGGTGAGCAGTTCTTC.